This T cell receptor beta chain was observed in a study of cytomegalovirus exposure and HLA in healthy donors. Losses at the gene ends were 5 bases for V and 2 bases for J; bases not matched to a gene: 5. CDR1 is LNHDA, CDR2 SQIVND, per germline (reference sequence). There are 14 residues in the CDR3. 60 Vbeta and 13 Jbeta primers were used in PCR. Profiling relied on immunoSEQ multiplex PCR, and the TCRdb table lists in-frame clones only, not all of them. The sample yields 150,000 to 200,000 clones, 77% seen once. Points on this clone: Its antigen is unknown.

Study conclusions and caveats: In a later analysis, donors in an Asian-associated ancestry cluster reportedly had fewer N-insertions in productive TCRs than the cohort mean.

The sequencing input was PBMCs. This TCR came from a woman younger than 45 in good health and CMV-seropositive. This chain connects TRBV19 to TRBJ1-1, with 7 positions matching TRBD1. In DNA, the CDR3 is TGTGCCAGTAGTTTACAGGGGAGTAACACTGAAGCTTTCTTT. Translating it yields CASSLQGSNTEAFF. The full variable domain, completed using reference TRBV19 and TRBJ1-1, is DGGITQSPKYLFRKEGQNVTLSCEQNLNHDAMYWYRQDPGQGLRLIYYSQIVNDFQKGDIAEGYSVSREKKESFPLTVTSAQKNPTAFYLCASSLQGSNTEAFFGQGTRLTVV.